The T cell receptor beta chain under discussion was sequenced for a study of blood T cell repertoires in COVID-19. V dropped 0 bases and J dropped 2; count of bases not matched to a gene: 3. CDR1 and CDR2 (germline): SGHRS, YFSETQ. The CDR3 is 16 residues long. Data came from immunoSEQ multiplex PCR; TCRdb stores just in-frame clones and leaves some out. This sample carries 95,000 to 150,000 clones, 85% to 90% of them seen once, and the ten largest clones take approximately 0.81%. The specimen sequenced was peripheral blood. The origin of this receptor is a woman between 45 and 65 years old with active or convalescent COVID-19. The V and J genes are TRBV5-1 and TRBJ2-5; 11 positions match TRBD2. CDR3 loop: CASSLGGTSGQETQYF. In DNA, the CDR3 is TGCGCCAGCAGCTTGGGAGGGACTAGCGGACAAGAGACCCAGTACTTC.